A single sample gave rise to the 8 T cell receptor beta chains below, sequenced in a study of shared clonotypes between healthy human individuals. Libraries were prepared by immunoSEQ multiplex PCR; TCRdb keeps only in-frame clonotypes and omits some of them. Among more than 500,000 clones, 90% to 97% were seen once, and the ten largest hold 0.05% to 0.08%. The sequenced sample consisted of naive CD4+ T cells sorted from blood. Subset reported: CD45RA+ positively selected. The receptors were gathered from a woman aged 30 to 39 in good health.

The chain joins TRBV5-1 to TRBJ2-7; 14 bases match TRBD2. Germline values: CDR1 SGHRS, CDR2 YFSETQ. The CDR3 length is 16 residues. V shed 4 bases and J 4 bases; nucleotides not matched to a gene: 7. CDR3 sequence (DNA): TGCGCCAGCAGCGAATCCGGGACTAGCGGGAGATACGAGCAGTACTTC. Translated, it gives CASSESGTSGRYEQYF.

The V call is TRBV9, the J call TRBJ2-3; 7 positions match TRBD2. J lost 2 bases, V lost 4 bases, and 13 bases had no gene match. Germline V gene sequence: CDR1 SGDLS, CDR2 YYNGEE. The CDR3 loop spans 17 amino acids. CDR3 sequence: CASSPGRSGAFTDTQYF. CDR3 coding DNA: TGTGCCAGCAGCCCCGGGAGGAGCGGGGCCTTCACAGATACGCAGTATTTT.

The chain links TRBV10-3 to TRBJ2-7; D not certain. V was clipped by 6 bases and J by 5 bases, with 14 bases between them. This CDR3 contains 13 residues. The germline V gene has CDR1 ENHRY and CDR2 SYGVKD. This CDR3 is CAISPGEPHEQYF. The CDR3 DNA reads TGTGCCATCAGCCCCGGAGAGCCCCACGAGCAGTACTTC.

The chain uses TRBV9 and TRBJ2-1; D could derive from TRBD1 or TRBD2 (6 bases each). Trimming stripped 0 bases from V and 13 bases from J, with 20 bases between. CDR3 length: 15 residues. The germline V gene has CDR1 SGDLS and CDR2 YYNGEE. This chain's CDR3 is CASSVESLAQGSQFF. The DNA for the CDR3 is TGTGCCAGCAGCGTAGAATCGCTAGCGCAGGGGAGCCAGTTCTTC.

The V call is TRBV21-1, the J call TRBJ1-1; the DNA was not compared with TRBD1, the D call given in the table. TRBV21-1 is a pseudogene. CDR3 length equals 14 residues. Written as DNA, the CDR3 is TGTGCCAGCAGCAAAGAAAGGACACCTTATGAAGCTTTCTTT. Its translation: CASSKERTPYEAFF.

The V and J genes are TRBV2 and TRBJ2-1, with TRBD1 as a possible D gene (5 bases). The germline V gene has CDR1 SNHLY and CDR2 FYNNEI. The CDR3 has 13 amino acids. V lost 6 bases, J lost 4 bases, and 10 bases lay in between. The DNA for the CDR3 is TGTGCCAGCAGCCCCGACAGTTACAATGAGCAGTTCTTC. Protein sequence: CASSPDSYNEQFF.

The chain has TRBV11-2 and TRBJ2-1, with TRBD2 matching 11 bases. V lost 6 bases and J lost 6; bases outside the gene matches: 7. The germline V gene has CDR1 SGHAT and CDR2 FQNNGV. CDR3 length: 15 residues. In DNA form, the CDR3 reads TGTGCCAGCAGGCGACTAGCGGGGAACGCCAATGAGCAGTTCTTC. Amino acid sequence: CASRRLAGNANEQFF. The full variable domain, in which reference TRBV11-2 and TRBJ2-1 provide the parts outside the CDR3, is EAGVAQSPRYKIIEKRQSVAFWCNPISGHATLYWYQQILGQGPKLLIQFQNNGVVDDSQLPKDRFSAERLKGVDSTLKIQPAKLEDSAVYLCASRRLAGNANEQFFGPGTRLTVL.

The genes are TRBV23-1 and TRBJ1-2; D is perhaps TRBD1 (6 bases). TRBV23-1 is designated an ORF whose function remains uncertain. The CDR3 runs to 13 residues. Trimming left V 5 bases short and J 14 bases short, with 21 bases between. The CDR3 sequence is CASSAGDRKQCTF. Written as DNA, the CDR3 is TGCGCCAGCAGTGCCGGTGACAGGAAGCAGTGTACCTTC.